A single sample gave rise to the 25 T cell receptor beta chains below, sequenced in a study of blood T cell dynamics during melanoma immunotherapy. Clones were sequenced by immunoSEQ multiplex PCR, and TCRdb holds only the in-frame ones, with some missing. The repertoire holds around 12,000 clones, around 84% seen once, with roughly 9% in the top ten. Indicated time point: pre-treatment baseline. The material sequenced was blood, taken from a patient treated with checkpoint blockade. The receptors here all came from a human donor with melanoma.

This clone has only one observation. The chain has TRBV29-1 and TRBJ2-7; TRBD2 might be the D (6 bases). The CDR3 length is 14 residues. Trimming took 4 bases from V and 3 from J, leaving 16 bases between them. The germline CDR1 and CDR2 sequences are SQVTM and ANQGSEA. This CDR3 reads CSVGGGGPGYEQYF. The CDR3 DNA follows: TGCAGCGTTGGGGGAGGAGGGCCGGGCTACGAGCAGTACTTC.

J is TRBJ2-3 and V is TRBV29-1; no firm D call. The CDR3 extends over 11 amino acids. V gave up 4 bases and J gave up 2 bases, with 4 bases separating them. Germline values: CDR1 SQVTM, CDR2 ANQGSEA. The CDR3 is CSVAHTDTQYF. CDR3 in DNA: TGCAGCGTTGCCCACACAGATACGCAGTATTTT.

The CDR3 is CASSETGRETQYF. The DNA for the CDR3 is TGTGCCAGCAGTGAAACAGGGAGAGAGACCCAGTACTTC. The V gene is TRBV2, the J gene TRBJ2-5; a weak D match, TRBD1 (6 bases). CDR3 size: 13 residues. Trimming pared 2 bases from V and 4 bases from J, leaving 8 bases between. Germline CDR1 is SNHLY and CDR2 is FYNNEI. The variable domain in full, completed from reference TRBV2 and TRBJ2-5, reads EPEVTQTPSHQVTQMGQEVILRCVPISNHLYFYWYRQILGQKVEFLVSFYNNEISEKSEIFDDQFSVERPDGSNFTLKIRSTKLEDSAMYFCASSETGRETQYFGPGTRLLVL.

The CDR3 bases are TGTGCCACCAGCAGAGACGGAACGGGCGGCACTGAAGCTTTCTTT. Translation gives CATSRDGTGGTEAFF. This chain joins TRBV15 and TRBJ1-1; D is undetermined. The CDR3 extends over 15 amino acids. Trimming took off 0 bases at V and 4 bases at J, with 12 bases between the two ends. CDR1 and CDR2 from the germline V gene are LNHNV and YYDKDF (reference sequence).

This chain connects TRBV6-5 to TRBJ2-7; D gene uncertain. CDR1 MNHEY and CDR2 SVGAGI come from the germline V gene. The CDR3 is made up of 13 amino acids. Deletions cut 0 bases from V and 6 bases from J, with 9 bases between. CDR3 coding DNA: TGTGCCAGCAGTTACTCGACGTGGGGCGAGCAGTACTTC. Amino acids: CASSYSTWGEQYF.

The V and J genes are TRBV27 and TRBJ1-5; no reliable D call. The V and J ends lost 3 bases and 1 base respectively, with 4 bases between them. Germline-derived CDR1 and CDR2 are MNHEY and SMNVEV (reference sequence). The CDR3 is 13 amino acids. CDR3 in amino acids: CASSLGSNQPQHF. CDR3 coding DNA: TGTGCCAGCAGTTTGGGAAGCAATCAGCCCCAGCATTTT.

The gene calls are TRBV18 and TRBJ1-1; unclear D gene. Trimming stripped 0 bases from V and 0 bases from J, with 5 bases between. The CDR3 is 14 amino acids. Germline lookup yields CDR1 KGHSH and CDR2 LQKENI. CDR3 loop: CASSPPGVNTEAFF. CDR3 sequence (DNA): TGTGCCAGCTCACCACCGGGAGTGAACACTGAAGCTTTCTTT.

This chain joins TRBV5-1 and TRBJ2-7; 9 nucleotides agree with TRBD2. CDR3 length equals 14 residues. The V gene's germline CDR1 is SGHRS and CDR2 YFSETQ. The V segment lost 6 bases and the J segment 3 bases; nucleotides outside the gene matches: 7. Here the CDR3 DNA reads TGCGCCAGCAATGTCGTAGCGGGAGACTACGAGCAGTACTTC. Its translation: CASNVVAGDYEQYF.

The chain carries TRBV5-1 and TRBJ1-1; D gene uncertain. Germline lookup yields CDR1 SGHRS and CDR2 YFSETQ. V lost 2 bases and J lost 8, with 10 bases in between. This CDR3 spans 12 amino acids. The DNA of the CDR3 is TGCGCCAGCAGCTTTAGGCCCGACGAAGCTTTCTTT. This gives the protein CASSFRPDEAFF.

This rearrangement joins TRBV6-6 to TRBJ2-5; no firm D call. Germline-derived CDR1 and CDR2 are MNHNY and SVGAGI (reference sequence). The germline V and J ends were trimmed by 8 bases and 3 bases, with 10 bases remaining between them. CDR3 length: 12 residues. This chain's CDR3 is CASRFGEETQYF. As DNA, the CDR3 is TGTGCCAGCCGCTTTGGAGAAGAGACCCAGTACTTC.

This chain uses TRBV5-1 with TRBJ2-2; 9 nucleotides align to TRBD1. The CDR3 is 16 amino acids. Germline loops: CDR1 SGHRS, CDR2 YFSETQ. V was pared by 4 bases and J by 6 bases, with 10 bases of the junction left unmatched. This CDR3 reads CASSVNRGQSAGELFF. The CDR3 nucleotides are TGCGCCAGCAGCGTCAACAGGGGGCAATCGGCCGGGGAGCTGTTTTTT. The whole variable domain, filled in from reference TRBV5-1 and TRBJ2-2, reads KAGVTQTPRYLIKTRGQQVTLSCSPISGHRSVSWYQQTPGQGLQFLFEYFSETQRNKGNFPGRFSGRQFSNSRSEMNVSTLELGDSALYLCASSVNRGQSAGELFFGEGSRLTVL.

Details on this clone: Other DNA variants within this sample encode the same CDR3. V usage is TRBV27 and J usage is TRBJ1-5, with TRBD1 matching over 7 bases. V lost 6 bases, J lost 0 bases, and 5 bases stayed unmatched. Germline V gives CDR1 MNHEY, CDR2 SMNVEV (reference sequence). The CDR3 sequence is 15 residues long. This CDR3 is CASRQGQNSNQPQHF. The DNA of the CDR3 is TGTGCCAGCAGGCAGGGACAGAATAGCAATCAGCCCCAGCATTTT.

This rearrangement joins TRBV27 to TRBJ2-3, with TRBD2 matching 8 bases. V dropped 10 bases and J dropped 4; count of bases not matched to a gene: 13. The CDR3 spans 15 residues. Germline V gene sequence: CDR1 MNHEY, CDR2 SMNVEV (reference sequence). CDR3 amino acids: CATGRGTSIPDTQYF. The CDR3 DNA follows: TGTGCCACCGGACGAGGGACTAGTATCCCAGATACGCAGTATTTT.

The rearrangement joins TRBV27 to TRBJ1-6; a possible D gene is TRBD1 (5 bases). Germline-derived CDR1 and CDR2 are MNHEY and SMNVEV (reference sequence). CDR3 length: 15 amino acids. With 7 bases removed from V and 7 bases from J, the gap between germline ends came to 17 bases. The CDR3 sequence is CASTPWGRVNSPLHF. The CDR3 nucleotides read TGTGCCAGCACCCCCTGGGGCAGGGTGAATTCACCCCTCCACTTT.

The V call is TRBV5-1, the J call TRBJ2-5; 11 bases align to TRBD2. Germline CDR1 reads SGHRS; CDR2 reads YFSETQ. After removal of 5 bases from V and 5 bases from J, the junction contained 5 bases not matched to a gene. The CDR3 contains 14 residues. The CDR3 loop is CASSSGGVEETQYF. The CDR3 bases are TGCGCCAGCAGTAGCGGGGGGGTCGAGGAGACCCAGTACTTC.

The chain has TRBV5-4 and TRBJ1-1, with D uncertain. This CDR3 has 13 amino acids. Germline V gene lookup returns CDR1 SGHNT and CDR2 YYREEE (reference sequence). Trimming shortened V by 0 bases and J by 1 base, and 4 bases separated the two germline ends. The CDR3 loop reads CASSLDPNTEAFF. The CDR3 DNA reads TGTGCCAGCAGCTTGGATCCGAACACTGAAGCTTTCTTT.

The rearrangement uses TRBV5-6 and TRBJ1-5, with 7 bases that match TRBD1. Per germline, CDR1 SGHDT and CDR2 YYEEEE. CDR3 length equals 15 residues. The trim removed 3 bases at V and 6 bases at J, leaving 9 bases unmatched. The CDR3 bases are TGTGCCAGCAGCTGGGGAGTAGGGGGCGGTCAGCCCCAGCATTTT. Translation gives CASSWGVGGGQPQHF.

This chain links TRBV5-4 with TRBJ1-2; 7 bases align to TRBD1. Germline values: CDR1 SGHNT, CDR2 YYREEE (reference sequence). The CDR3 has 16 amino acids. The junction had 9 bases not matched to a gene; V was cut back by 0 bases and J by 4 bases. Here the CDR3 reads CASSLDLGQATYGYTF. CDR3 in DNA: TGTGCCAGCAGCTTGGATTTAGGACAGGCAACCTATGGCTACACCTTC.

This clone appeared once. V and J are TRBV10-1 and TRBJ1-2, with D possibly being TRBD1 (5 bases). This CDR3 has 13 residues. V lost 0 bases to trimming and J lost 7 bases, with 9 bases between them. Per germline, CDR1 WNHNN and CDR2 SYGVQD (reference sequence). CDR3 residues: CASSESRGRGYTF. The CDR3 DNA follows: TGCGCCAGCAGTGAGTCCCGGGGCCGTGGCTACACCTTC.

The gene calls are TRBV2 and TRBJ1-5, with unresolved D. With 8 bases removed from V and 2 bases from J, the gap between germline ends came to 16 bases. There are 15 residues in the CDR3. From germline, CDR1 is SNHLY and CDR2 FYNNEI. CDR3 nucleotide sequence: TGTGCCAGCTCGCAGAGACTGTCGCGCAATCAGCCCCAGCATTTT. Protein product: CASSQRLSRNQPQHF.

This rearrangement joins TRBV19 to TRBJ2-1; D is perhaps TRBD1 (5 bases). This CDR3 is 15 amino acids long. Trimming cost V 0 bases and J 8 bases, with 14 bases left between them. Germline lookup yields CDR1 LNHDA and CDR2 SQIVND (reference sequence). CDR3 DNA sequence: TGTGCCAGTAGTATAGATTTGGGGCAGGGTTATGAGCAGTTCTTC. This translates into CASSIDLGQGYEQFF. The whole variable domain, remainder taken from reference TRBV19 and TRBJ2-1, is DGGITQSPKYLFRKEGQNVTLSCEQNLNHDAMYWYRQDPGQGLRLIYYSQIVNDFQKGDIAEGYSVSREKKESFPLTVTSAQKNPTAFYLCASSIDLGQGYEQFFGPGTRLTVL.

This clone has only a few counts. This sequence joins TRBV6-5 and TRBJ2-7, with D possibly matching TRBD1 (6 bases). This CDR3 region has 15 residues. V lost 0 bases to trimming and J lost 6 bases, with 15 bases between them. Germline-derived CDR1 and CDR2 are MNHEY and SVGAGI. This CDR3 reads CASSYSRQGISEQYF. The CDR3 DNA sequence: TGTGCCAGCAGTTACTCGCGGCAGGGGATCTCCGAGCAGTACTTC.

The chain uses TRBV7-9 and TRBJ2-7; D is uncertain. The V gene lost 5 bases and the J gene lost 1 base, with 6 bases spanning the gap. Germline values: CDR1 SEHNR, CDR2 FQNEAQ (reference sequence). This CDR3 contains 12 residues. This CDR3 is CASSATSYEQYF. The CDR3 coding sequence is TGTGCCAGCAGCGCCACGTCCTACGAGCAGTACTTC.

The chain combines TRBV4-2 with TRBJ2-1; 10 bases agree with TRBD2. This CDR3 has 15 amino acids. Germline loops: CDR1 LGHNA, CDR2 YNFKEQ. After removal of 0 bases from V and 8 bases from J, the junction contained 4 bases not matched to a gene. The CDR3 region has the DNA TGTGCCAGCAGCCAAGAGCTAGCGGGAGCGGATGAGCAGTTCTTC. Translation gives CASSQELAGADEQFF.

Here the CDR3 reads CASVGRDPYEQYF. DNA for the CDR3: TGTGCTTCGGTAGGCAGGGATCCCTACGAGCAGTACTTC. The gene calls are TRBV7-9 and TRBJ2-5; the D gene is possibly TRBD1 (5 bases). The end of the DNA fits TRBJ2-7 better, so the J call may be wrong. The CDR3 spans 13 residues. Germline CDR1 SEHNR, CDR2 FQNEAQ (reference sequence).